This T cell receptor (beta chain) was recorded in a study of neurological immune-mediated disorders. At least ten counts were recorded for this clonotype. The target antigen is unknown. The sorted-subset TCR libraries were prepared using some 1 million CD4+ or CD8+ T cells as the starting material. Study results and caveats: The absence of shared CDR3 amino acid sequences among expanded clones across subjects suggests private repertoires in all groups.

The cDNA was synthesized by 5'RACE incorporating 10-nucleotide random UMIs. Every sequencing run generated in excess of 180 million TCR-beta sequences. These sequences covered 15-18 subjects. One entry per CDR3 protein, called by TCRdb with MiXCR from the 5' RACE reads. Among more than 40,000 distinct CDR3 sequences listed, approximately 14% were seen once. The CDR3 spans 11 residues. Trimming pared 3 bases from V and 5 bases from J, leaving 4 bases between. The V and J genes are TRBV12-3 or TRBV12-4 and TRBJ1-1; D is undetermined. The TCR was taken from a woman in her sixties with HTLV-1-associated myelopathy (HAM/TSP). Sequenced sample: CD4+ T cells from blood. The CDR3 spells CASSFRTEAFF. CDR3 in DNA: TGTGCCAGCAGTTTTAGGACTGAAGCTTTCTTT.